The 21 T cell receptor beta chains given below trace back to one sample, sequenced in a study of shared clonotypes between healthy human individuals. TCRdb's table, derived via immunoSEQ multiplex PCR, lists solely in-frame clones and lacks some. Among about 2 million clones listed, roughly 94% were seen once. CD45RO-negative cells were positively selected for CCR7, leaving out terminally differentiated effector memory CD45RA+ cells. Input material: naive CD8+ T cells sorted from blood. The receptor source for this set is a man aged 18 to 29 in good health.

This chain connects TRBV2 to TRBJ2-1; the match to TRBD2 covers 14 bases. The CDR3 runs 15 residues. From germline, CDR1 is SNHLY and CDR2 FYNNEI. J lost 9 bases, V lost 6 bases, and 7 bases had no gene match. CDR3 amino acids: CASRGTSGSPSEQFF. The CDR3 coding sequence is TGTGCCAGCAGGGGGACTAGCGGGAGTCCCAGTGAGCAGTTCTTC. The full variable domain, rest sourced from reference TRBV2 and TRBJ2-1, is EPEVTQTPSHQVTQMGQEVILRCVPISNHLYFYWYRQILGQKVEFLVSFYNNEISEKSEIFDDQFSVERPDGSNFTLKIRSTKLEDSAMYFCASRGTSGSPSEQFFGPGTRLTVL.

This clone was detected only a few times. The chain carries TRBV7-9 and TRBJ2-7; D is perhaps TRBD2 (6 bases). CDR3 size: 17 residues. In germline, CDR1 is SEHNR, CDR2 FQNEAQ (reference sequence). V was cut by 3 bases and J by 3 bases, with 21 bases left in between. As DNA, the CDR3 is TGTGCCAGCAGCTTGGGGGGTGAGACGGAGGACCGCTACGAGCAGTACTTC. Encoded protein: CASSLGGETEDRYEQYF.

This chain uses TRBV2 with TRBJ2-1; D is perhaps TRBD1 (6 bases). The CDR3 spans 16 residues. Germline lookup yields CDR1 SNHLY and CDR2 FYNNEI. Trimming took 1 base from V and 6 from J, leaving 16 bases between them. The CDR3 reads CASSEVGRGRANEQFF. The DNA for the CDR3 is TGTGCCAGCAGTGAAGTCGGCAGGGGAAGGGCCAATGAGCAGTTCTTC.

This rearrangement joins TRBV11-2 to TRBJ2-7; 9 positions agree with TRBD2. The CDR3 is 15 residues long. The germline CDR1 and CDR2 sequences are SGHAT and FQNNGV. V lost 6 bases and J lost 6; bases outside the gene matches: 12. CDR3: CASRIGNSGRSEQYF. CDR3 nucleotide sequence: TGTGCCAGCAGGATAGGAAATAGCGGGAGAAGCGAGCAGTACTTC.

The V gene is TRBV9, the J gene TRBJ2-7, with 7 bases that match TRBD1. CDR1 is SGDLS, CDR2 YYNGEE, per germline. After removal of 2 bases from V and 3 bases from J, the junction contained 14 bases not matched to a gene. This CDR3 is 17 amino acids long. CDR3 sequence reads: CASSVSTGTQINYEQYF. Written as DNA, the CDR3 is TGTGCCAGCAGCGTCTCGACAGGGACCCAGATTAACTACGAGCAGTACTTC.

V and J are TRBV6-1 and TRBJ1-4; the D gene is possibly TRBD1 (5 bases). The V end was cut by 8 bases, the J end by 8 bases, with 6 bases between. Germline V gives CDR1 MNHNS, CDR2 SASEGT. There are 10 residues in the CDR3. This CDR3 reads CASRGEKLFF. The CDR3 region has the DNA TGTGCCAGCCGGGGGGAAAAACTGTTTTTT.

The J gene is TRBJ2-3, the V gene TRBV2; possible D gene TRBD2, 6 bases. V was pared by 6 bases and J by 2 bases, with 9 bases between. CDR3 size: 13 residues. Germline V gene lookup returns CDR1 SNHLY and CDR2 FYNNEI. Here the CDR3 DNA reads TGTGCCAGCAGCGGAGGGACCACAGATACGCAGTATTTT. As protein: CASSGGTTDTQYF. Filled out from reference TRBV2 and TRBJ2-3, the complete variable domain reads EPEVTQTPSHQVTQMGQEVILRCVPISNHLYFYWYRQILGQKVEFLVSFYNNEISEKSEIFDDQFSVERPDGSNFTLKIRSTKLEDSAMYFCASSGGTTDTQYFGPGTRLTVL.

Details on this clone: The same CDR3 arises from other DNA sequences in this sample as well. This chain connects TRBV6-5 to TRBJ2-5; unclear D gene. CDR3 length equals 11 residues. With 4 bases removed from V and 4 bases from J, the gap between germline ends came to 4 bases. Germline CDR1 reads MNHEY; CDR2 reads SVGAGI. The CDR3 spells CASSSLETQYF. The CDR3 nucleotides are TGTGCCAGCAGTTCATTAGAGACCCAGTACTTC.

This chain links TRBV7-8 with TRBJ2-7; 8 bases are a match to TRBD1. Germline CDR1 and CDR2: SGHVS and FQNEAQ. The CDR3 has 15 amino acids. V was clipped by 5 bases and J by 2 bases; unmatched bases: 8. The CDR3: CASSQKTGAPYEQYF. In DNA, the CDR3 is TGTGCCAGCAGCCAAAAGACAGGGGCACCCTACGAGCAGTACTTC.

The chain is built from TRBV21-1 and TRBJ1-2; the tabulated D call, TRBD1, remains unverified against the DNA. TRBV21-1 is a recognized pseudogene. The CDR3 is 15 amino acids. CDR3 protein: CASSKKTGGYYGYTF. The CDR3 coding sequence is TGTGCCAGCAGCAAAAAGACAGGGGGTTACTATGGCTACACCTTC.

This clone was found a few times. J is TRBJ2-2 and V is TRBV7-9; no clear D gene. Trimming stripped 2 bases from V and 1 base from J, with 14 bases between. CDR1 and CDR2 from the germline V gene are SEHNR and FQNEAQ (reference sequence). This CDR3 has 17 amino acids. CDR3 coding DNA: TGTGCCAGCAGCTTACCGGGTTCCGGGTTGAACACCGGGGAGCTGTTTTTT. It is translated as CASSLPGSGLNTGELFF.

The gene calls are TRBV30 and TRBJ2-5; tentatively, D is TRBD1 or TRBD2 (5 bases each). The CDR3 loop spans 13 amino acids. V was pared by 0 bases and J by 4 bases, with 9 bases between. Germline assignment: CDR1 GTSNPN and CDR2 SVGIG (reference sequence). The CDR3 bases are TGTGCCTGGAGTGTACAGGCGGGAGAGACCCAGTACTTC. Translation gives CAWSVQAGETQYF.

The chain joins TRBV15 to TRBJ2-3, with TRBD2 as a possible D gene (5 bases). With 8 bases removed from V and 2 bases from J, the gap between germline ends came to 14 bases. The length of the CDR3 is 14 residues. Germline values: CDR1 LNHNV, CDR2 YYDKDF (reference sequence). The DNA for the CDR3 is TGTGCCACCGGCCGAGGGTTTTACACAGATACGCAGTATTTT. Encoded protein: CATGRGFYTDTQYF.

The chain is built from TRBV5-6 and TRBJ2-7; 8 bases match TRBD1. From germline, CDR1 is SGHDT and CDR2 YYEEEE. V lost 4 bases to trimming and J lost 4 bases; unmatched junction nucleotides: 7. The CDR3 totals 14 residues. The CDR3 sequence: CASSAGQGSYEQYF. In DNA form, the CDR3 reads TGTGCCAGCAGCGCCGGACAGGGATCATACGAGCAGTACTTC.

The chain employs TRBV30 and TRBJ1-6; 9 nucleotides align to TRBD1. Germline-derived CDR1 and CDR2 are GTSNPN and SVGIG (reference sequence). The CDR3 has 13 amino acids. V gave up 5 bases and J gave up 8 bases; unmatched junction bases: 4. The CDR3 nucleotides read TGTGCCTGGGGGGGACAGGGAGATTCACCCCTCCACTTT. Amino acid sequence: CAWGGQGDSPLHF.

This chain's CDR3 is CASSEPIRDPLYEQYF. The CDR3 coding sequence is TGTGCCAGCAGTGAGCCAATCCGGGACCCCCTCTACGAGCAGTACTTC. The chain has TRBV6-1 and TRBJ2-7; D tentatively fits TRBD1 or TRBD2 (5 bases each). CDR3 length: 16 residues. CDR1 is MNHNS and CDR2 is SASEGT in the germline V gene. The V and J ends lost 3 bases and 3 bases respectively, with 18 bases between them.

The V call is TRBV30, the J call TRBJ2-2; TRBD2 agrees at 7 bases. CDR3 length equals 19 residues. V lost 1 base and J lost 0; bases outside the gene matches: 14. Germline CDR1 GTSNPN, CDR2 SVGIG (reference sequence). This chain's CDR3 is CAWSETRRLAATNTGELFF. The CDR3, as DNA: TGTGCCTGGAGTGAGACCCGTAGACTAGCCGCTACGAACACCGGGGAGCTGTTTTTT.

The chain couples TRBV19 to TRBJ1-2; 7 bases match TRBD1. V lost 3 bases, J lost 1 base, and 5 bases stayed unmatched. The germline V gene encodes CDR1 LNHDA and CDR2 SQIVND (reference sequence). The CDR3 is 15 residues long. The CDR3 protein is CASSILSGGNYGYTF. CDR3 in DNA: TGTGCCAGTAGTATTCTTTCAGGGGGTAACTATGGCTACACCTTC.

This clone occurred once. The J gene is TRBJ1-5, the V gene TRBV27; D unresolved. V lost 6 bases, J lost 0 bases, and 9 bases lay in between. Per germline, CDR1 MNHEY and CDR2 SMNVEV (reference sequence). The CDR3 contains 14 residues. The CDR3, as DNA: TGTGCCAGCAGCATAGGACTTAGCAATCAGCCCCAGCATTTT. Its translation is CASSIGLSNQPQHF.

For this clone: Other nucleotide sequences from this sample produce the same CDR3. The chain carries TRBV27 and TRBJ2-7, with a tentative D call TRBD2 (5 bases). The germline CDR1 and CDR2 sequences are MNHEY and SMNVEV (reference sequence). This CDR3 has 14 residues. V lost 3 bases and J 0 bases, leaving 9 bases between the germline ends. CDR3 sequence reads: CASSLAGSSYEQYF. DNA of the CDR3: TGTGCCAGCAGTTTGGCGGGTAGCTCCTACGAGCAGTACTTC.

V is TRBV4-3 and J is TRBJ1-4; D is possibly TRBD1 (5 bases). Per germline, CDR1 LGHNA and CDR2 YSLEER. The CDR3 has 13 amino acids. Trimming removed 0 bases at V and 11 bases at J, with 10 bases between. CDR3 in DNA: TGCGCCAGCAGCCAAGATAGGGAGGGGAAACTGTTTTTT. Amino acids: CASSQDREGKLFF.